The present T cell receptor (beta chain) was sequenced within a study of OX40 agonist ivuxolimab in advanced cancers. Method: immunoSEQ multiplex PCR; TCRdb's copy keeps in-frame clones and lacks some. The sample carries more than 70,000 clones, approximately 86% recorded once. Germline CDR1 MNHEY, CDR2 SMNVEV (reference sequence). The CDR3 runs 18 residues. Trimming cost V 5 bases and J 1 base, with 20 bases left between them. This specimen consisted of CD4+ or CD8+ T cells sorted from blood, obtained in a trial of the OX40 agonist ivuxolimab. V is TRBV27 and J is TRBJ1-4; no reliable D call. This TCR was recovered from an adult with an advanced solid tumor such as melanoma, head and neck, liver or kidney cancer. The CDR3 bases are TGTGCCAGCAGTCAATCAAAGTCCCCTCGGGGAACTAATGAAAAACTGTTTTTT. As protein: CASSQSKSPRGTNEKLFF.